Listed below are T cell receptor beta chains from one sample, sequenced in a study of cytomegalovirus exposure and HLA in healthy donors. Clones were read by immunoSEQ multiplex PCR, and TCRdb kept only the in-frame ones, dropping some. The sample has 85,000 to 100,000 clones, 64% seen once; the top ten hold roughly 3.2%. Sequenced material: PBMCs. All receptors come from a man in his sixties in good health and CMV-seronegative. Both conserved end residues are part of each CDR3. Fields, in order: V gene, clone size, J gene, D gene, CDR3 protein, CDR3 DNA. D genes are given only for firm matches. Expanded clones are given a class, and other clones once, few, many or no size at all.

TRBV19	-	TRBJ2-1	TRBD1	CATKGQIYNEQFF	TGTGCCACTAAGGGACAGATCTACAATGAGCAGTTCTTC
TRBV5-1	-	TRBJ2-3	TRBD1	CASSVQGPDTQYF	TGCGCCAGCAGCGTACAGGGGCCAGATACGCAGTATTTT
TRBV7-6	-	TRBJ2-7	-	CASSERLSSYEQYF	TGTGCCAGCAGCGAGCGACTCTCGAGCTACGAGCAGTACTTC
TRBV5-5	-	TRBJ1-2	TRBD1	CASSPGQGYGYTF	TGTGCCAGCAGCCCGGGACAGGGGTATGGCTACACCTTC
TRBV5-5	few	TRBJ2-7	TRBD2	CASSSGLAGSYEQYF	TGTGCCAGCAGCTCGGGACTAGCGGGGAGCTACGAGCAGTACTTC
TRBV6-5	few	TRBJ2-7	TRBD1	CASSYGTGGYEQYF	TGTGCCAGCAGTTACGGGACAGGGGGCTACGAGCAGTACTTC
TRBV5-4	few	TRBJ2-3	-	CASSFWRDTQYF	TGTGCCAGCAGCTTTTGGAGGGATACGCAGTATTTT
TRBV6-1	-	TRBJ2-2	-	CASSEITNTGELFF	TGTGCCAGCAGTGAAATTACGAACACCGGGGAGCTGTTTTTT
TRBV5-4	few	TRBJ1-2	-	CASSPDRLIYGYTF	TGTGCCAGCAGCCCTGACAGATTGATCTATGGCTACACCTTC
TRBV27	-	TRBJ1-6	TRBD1	CASTRGQGTPVSYNSPLHF	TGTGCCAGCACTCGCGGACAGGGGACCCCCGTCTCCTATAATTCACCCCTCCACTTT